This T cell receptor beta chain comes out of a study of cytomegalovirus exposure and HLA in healthy donors (dated by TCRdb to the late 2010s). With respect to the entire study: According to an earlier analysis of 587 of the donors, 150 million to 200 million T cells yielded approximately 120 million unique TCR beta sequences and 250 to 350 Gb of sequence data. A later analysis re-examined previously published TCR beta repertoires from just over 650 donors and added high-resolution HLA genotyping to investigate patterns of TCR occurrence. The aim of the study was to test whether cataloging public T cell receptors could identify signatures of past pathogen exposure. A later genetic analysis used genome-wide SNP genotypes for about 60% of the roughly 700 donors, treating that subset as a discovery cohort. Every repertoire in the discovery cohort had been generated on one and the same sequencing platform. Roughly 5 DR-DQ haplotypes were handled as single units for association and clustering, since linkage in the cohort was strong. Besides the first cohort of about 730 subjects, a separate validation cohort made up of 120 different subjects was used. The genetic ancestry cluster associated with self-reported Caucasian donors included 81% of the roughly 410 genotyped donors. The later analysis used no new phenotypic data to find candidate immune exposures, relying instead on TCR beta sequences and their occurrence across donors. To predict cytomegalovirus infection status, the study brought together high-throughput TCR immunosequencing, statistical association of individual TCRs with disease status, and machine learning. On average, around 200,000 unique TCR beta nucleotide sequences were sequenced per donor among a few hundred genotyped donors of the cohort, with roughly 18% of those sequences being non-productive. An earlier analysis of a few hundred of the donors applied high-throughput TCR beta sequencing to assess whether each TCR beta V gene segment acted as functional or pseudogenic. The T cell repertoires of 700 or so subjects were profiled by immunosequencing and related to cytomegalovirus serostatus. Around 320 gigabases of sequencing data and approximately 85 million unique TCR sequences were included in an early release covering roughly 700 HLA-typed donors. Donor age, sex, ethnicity and CMV serostatus were compiled alongside the repertoire data. Class I and class II HLA loci were covered by the typing at four-digit resolution. Typing coverage differed by locus: A, B, C, DRB1 and DQB1 were typed in about 620-640 donors, DQA1 in about 510, DPA1 in around 610, and DPB1 in just under 480.

A remark on this clone: The clone's antigen remains unknown.

The research as a whole found: Most TCR sequences were seen in very few donors, while some public TCRs were found in many individuals. A few of the identified cytomegalovirus-associated TCR beta chains were confirmed in vitro to be specific for cytomegalovirus antigens. Broadly in line with IMGT annotations, most TCR beta V segments showed up in productive rearrangements about 87% or about 30% of the time in an earlier analysis of about 500 of the donors. In the study, about 150 TCR beta chains were listed as associated with cytomegalovirus. V-gene and J-gene trimming of TCR beta chains was associated with a missense DCLRE1C variant in a later genetic analysis, and the association was replicated in an independent cohort. Specific HLA alleles were associated with 15,000 to 20,000 TCR beta sequences at a false discovery rate of 0.05 in a later analysis. Because counts were too low, under 20 rarely observed V segments, including chromosome 9 orphons, were left out of the earlier analysis of 587 of the donors. In a later analysis, TCR association rates were found to vary across HLA loci, with the most associated TCRs seen for DRB1 alleles and the fewest for HLA-C alleles. Only TCR beta chains were sequenced in this cohort, and the absence of alpha or paired-chain data limited detectable features. In both the original and validation cohorts, the classifier was reported to diagnose cytomegalovirus status with high specificity and sensitivity. Linkage disequilibrium might explain the correlated functional status among segregating V segments, but an unknown experimental factor could not be excluded. Roughly uniform sequencing depth across donors was assumed in presence/absence analyses, although this assumption may not hold. It was suggested by the authors that the approach could potentially be generalized to other disease states and immunological phenotypes. HLA typing was unavailable for some donors at each locus, so association tests used only the typed subset. A further reported finding was that TCR beta sequences accurately predicted the HLA-A and HLA-B alleles for most subjects in the first cohort. Compared with the roughly 670-donor mean, donors in an Asian-associated ancestry cluster had fewer N-insertions in productive TCRs, according to a later genetic analysis. Strong co-occurrence of HLA alleles, especially DR and DQ, made assigning TCR associations to individual alleles difficult. Some IMGT-functional V segments, including TRBV6-2 and TRBV6-3, could not be told apart with the 87-base-pair reads, so those segments were excluded. In a later analysis, HLA-associated TCR beta chains showed more clonal expansion and lower generation probabilities than non-associated chains that were equally common. In a later analysis, most CMV-associated TCR beta chains were found to appear HLA-restricted, with HLA associations seemingly driven largely by CMV exposure. According to a later analysis, parvovirus B19, influenza, CMV and Epstein-Barr virus appeared linked to several top co-occurrence clusters. CMV serostatus was the only immune exposure information available for the cohort. A cluster of highly shared sequence variants was judged likely to represent a technical artifact of the sequencing pipeline.

The library was made by the immunoSEQ multiplex PCR assay. A mixture of 60 forward primers for TCR Vbeta segments and 13 reverse primers for TCR Jbeta segments was used in the multiplex PCR. The CDR3 region of rearranged TCR beta genes was amplified from genomic DNA with a multiplex PCR assay. On the Illumina HiSeq System, the amplified TCR beta libraries were sequenced as 87-base-pair reads. Processing in the source paper ran as follows. A later analysis tallied 80 million to 95 million unique TCR beta chains across the 550 to 850 repertoires, and approximately 11 million of those chains were shared by two or more donors. Raw reads were error-corrected and collapsed into unique sequences by a nearest-neighbor algorithm in which closely related sequences were merged to remove PCR and sequencing errors. To assign V, D and J gene segments, CDR3 sequences were aligned to IMGT reference sequences. For a sequence to be retained, a match of at least six nucleotides was required to both a V gene segment and a J gene segment. Rearrangements were called productive when the CDR3 lacked stop codons and stayed in frame with V and J; all others were non-productive. CDR3 was defined by IMGT convention, running from the second conserved V-encoded cysteine to the conserved J-encoded phenylalanine. The earlier analysis of roughly 590 of the donors excluded sequences that lacked an unambiguous match to a single V gene segment. An earlier analysis of 587 of the donors classified V segments as functional when productive rearrangements were above 56.7% and as segregating when the standard deviation between donors was above 5%. To diagnose cytomegalovirus status from the catalog of TCR beta chain sequences, a statistical classification framework was built. V and J gene assignment, in a later analysis, came from comparing TCR nucleotide sequences with IMGT/GENE-DB human TR gene sequences. Using the TCRdist pipeline, a later analysis assigned CDR3 sequences along with most-parsimonious VDJ recombination scenarios. In a later analysis, every TCR beta chain was defined by the combination of its CDR3 amino acid sequence and its V-gene family, and reads without a unique V-gene family were dropped. To address suspected cross-contamination and a sequencing artifact, a later analysis removed under 600 highly shared, low-generation-probability nucleotide sequences. In a later analysis, a clonal expansion index was calculated for each public chain from normalized within-repertoire ranks of inferred template counts. A later analysis computed generation probabilities with a VDJ recombination model fitted to out-of-frame rearrangements, and checked the results against IGoR. A later analysis scored TCR-TCR, TCR-HLA and TCR-CMV co-occurrence with hypergeometric tests, applying a repertoire-size bias correction to TCR pairs. In a later analysis, false discovery rates were estimated by permuting HLA or CMV assignments 20 times. In a later analysis, co-occurring TCRs were grouped using DBSCAN, and TCRdist sequence similarity was added for clustering within HLA-allele-positive subsets. Co-occurrence clustering excluded repertoires with fewer than 30,000 or more than 120,000 public chains, plus five with anomalous nucleotide sharing. Imported from immuneACCESS, the table was reduced by TCRdb to in-frame sequences with V and J called. These copies leave out some clones; in studies compared against another copy, an unresolved V gene accounts for under half, and the cause of the remainder is not known. V and J calls and clone size follow that table, whereas D and trimming were derived from the DNA. This specimen's table enumerates over 100,000 clones. Of the sample, over 1.5% falls within the top ten clones.

The cohort was made up of 500 to 800 healthy bone marrow donors. All cohort members were sampled while nominally healthy, although unrecorded immune exposures were likely present. The donor was CMV seronegative and belonged to the group of 350 or so seronegative cohort members. Every donor gave a peripheral blood sample, and the peripheral blood mononuclear cells from that sample were used for TCR beta sequencing. Genomic DNA was extracted from the blood cell samples with the Qiagen DNeasy Blood Extraction Kit. The CDR3, cysteine through phenylalanine, is 16 amino acids long. The DNA shown is the 48-base CDR3, in frame from base 1. For CDR1 and CDR2, the germline V gene (reference sequence) lists LNHDA and SQIVND.

Here the chain combines TRBV19 and TRBJ2-5, with TRBD1 identical over 7 junction bases. The J call may be mistaken, given a closer DNA end match to TRBJ2-7. The receptor's source is a man younger than 35 in good health and CMV-seronegative. The sample comprised PBMCs. Read as DNA, the sequence is TGTGCCAGTAGTATGGCTCCTTGGACAGGCAACTACGAGCAGTACTTC. Its protein is CASSMAPWTGNYEQYF.